Presented here are 14 T cell receptor beta chains from one specimen sequenced in a study of shared clonotypes between healthy human individuals. TCRdb's copy holds only in-frame clones and misses some; the assay was immunoSEQ multiplex PCR. Among 550,000 to 700,000 clones, roughly 73% were seen once, and the ten largest hold around 2%. The sequenced sample consisted of memory CD4+ T cells sorted from blood. Subset here: CD45RA-negative fraction. These receptors all stem from a woman between 25 and 40 years old in good health.

This rearrangement joins TRBV10-3 to TRBJ2-2; D remains ambiguous. The germline CDR1 and CDR2 sequences are ENHRY and SYGVKD. CDR3 size: 13 residues. V gave up 7 bases and J gave up 5 bases, with 11 bases separating them. The CDR3 bases are TGTGCCATCACTACGGACGGGACCGGGGAGCTGTTTTTT. Protein product: CAITTDGTGELFF.

This sequence joins TRBV27 and TRBJ1-2; D call uncertain. Germline loops: CDR1 MNHEY, CDR2 SMNVEV (reference sequence). Deletions cut 8 bases from V and 4 bases from J, with 20 bases between. CDR3 length equals 15 residues. The CDR3 is CASRKGGVPVYGYTF. As DNA, the CDR3 is TGTGCCAGCCGGAAAGGTGGGGTCCCCGTCTATGGCTACACCTTC.

The V call is TRBV2, the J call TRBJ1-4, with no clear D. The CDR3 covers 14 residues. V lost 3 bases to trimming and J lost 5 bases, with 10 bases between them. The germline V gene encodes CDR1 SNHLY and CDR2 FYNNEI. In nucleotides, the CDR3 is TGTGCCAGCAGTGAGTGGAGAGAGAATGAAAAACTGTTTTTT. It encodes CASSEWRENEKLFF.

This clone turned up a few times. The chain is built from TRBV2 and TRBJ2-3, with TRBD2 identical over 10 bases. The germline CDR1 and CDR2 sequences are SNHLY and FYNNEI. CDR3 length: 15 amino acids. V lost 4 bases to trimming and J lost 4 bases; unmatched junction nucleotides: 5. As DNA, the CDR3 is TGTGCCAGCAGTGGACTAGCGGGTATCGCAGATACGCAGTATTTT. Protein product: CASSGLAGIADTQYF.

The genes are TRBV28 and TRBJ2-7; 7 bases are shared with TRBD1. Germline V lookup: CDR1 MDHEN, CDR2 SYDVKM. CDR3 size: 15 residues. V lost 5 bases to trimming and J lost 1 base; unmatched junction nucleotides: 8. CDR3: CASSQRQGWSYEQYF. The CDR3 region has the DNA TGTGCCAGCAGTCAGCGACAGGGTTGGTCCTACGAGCAGTACTTC.

The chain joins TRBV7-9 to TRBJ1-4; D not resolved. Germline lookup yields CDR1 SEHNR and CDR2 FQNEAQ (reference sequence). The ends were cut back, 5 bases at V and 2 bases at J, with 9 bases in the middle. The CDR3 extends over 14 amino acids. CDR3 region: CASSLTHTNEKLFF. In nucleotides, the CDR3 is TGTGCCAGCAGCCTGACCCACACTAATGAAAAACTGTTTTTT.

The chain joins TRBV11-3 to TRBJ2-2; tentative D call: TRBD2 (6 bases). V was cut by 1 base and J by 3 bases, with 15 bases left in between. CDR3 length: 17 residues. CDR1 and CDR2 (germline): SGHNT, YENEEA. CDR3 sequence (DNA): TGTGCCAGCAGCTTAGGGGGGGACCAGGGAGACACCGGGGAGCTGTTTTTT. As protein: CASSLGGDQGDTGELFF.

V gene TRBV28 combines with J gene TRBJ1-1; no clear D gene. Trimming cost V 7 bases and J 5 bases, with 11 bases left between them. The CDR3 has 12 amino acids. Germline CDR1 MDHEN, CDR2 SYDVKM. The CDR3 DNA sequence: TGTGCCAGCAAACCCCCGGCTACTGAAGCTTTCTTT. Amino acids: CASKPPATEAFF.

The rearrangement uses TRBV20-1 and TRBJ2-1, with D possibly TRBD2 on 5 matching bases. The CDR3 consists of 11 residues. Germline V lookup: CDR1 DFQATT, CDR2 SNEGSKA (reference sequence). The CDR3 coding sequence is TGCAGAACCTCCGGGGACAATGAGCAGTTCTTC. It yields the protein CRTSGDNEQFF.

This clone was counted between two and nine times. V and J are TRBV19 and TRBJ1-5; 11 positions agree with TRBD1. The CDR3 consists of 16 residues. The germline gives CDR1 LNHDA, CDR2 SQIVND (reference sequence). With V trimmed by 6 bases and J by 5 bases, 9 bases remained unmatched. DNA of the CDR3: TGTGCCAGTAGGGATTTCGGACAGGGGGCGCATCAGCCCCAGCATTTT. Protein: CASRDFGQGAHQPQHF.

About this clone itself: This specimen includes other DNA sequences encoding the same CDR3. This rearrangement joins TRBV7-2 to TRBJ1-1; D call uncertain. The ends were cut back, 4 bases at V and 5 bases at J, with 5 bases in the middle. The CDR3 is made up of 11 amino acids. The V gene's germline CDR1 is SGHTA and CDR2 FQGNSA. CDR3 nucleotide sequence: TGTGCCAGCAGCTGGGATACTGAAGCTTTCTTT. Translation: CASSWDTEAFF.

The chain employs TRBV7-9 and TRBJ2-6; D may be TRBD1 or TRBD2 (5 bases each). This CDR3 is built from 14 residues. Germline-derived CDR1 and CDR2 are SEHNR and FQNEAQ (reference sequence). V dropped 4 bases and J dropped 9 bases, with 13 bases sitting between them. The CDR3 here is CASSSLGALNVLTF. The CDR3 DNA reads TGTGCCAGCAGCTCACTCGGGGCCCTCAACGTCCTGACTTTC.

The chain couples TRBV5-1 to TRBJ2-7; maybe TRBD2 (6 bases). This CDR3 comprises 15 residues. CDR1 and CDR2 from the germline V gene are SGHRS and YFSETQ. The ends were cut back, 4 bases at V and 0 bases at J, with 14 bases in the middle. CDR3 sequence (DNA): TGCGCCAGCAGCCTTCCGGAGGGCAGCTCCTACGAGCAGTACTTC. Translating it yields CASSLPEGSSYEQYF.

This clone is a singleton in its sample. The V and J genes are TRBV11-3 and TRBJ1-3; D possibly corresponds to TRBD1 (5 bases). Germline CDR1 and CDR2: SGHNT and YENEEA. Trimming cost V 5 bases and J 0 bases, with 17 bases left between them. The CDR3 runs to 17 residues. CDR3 amino acids: CASSDPGRGFSGNTIYF. For the CDR3, the DNA is TGTGCCAGCAGCGACCCCGGGAGGGGATTCTCTGGAAACACCATATATTTT.